These 17 T cell receptor beta chains came from one sample sequenced in a study of T cells in tuberculosis. TCRdb's copy holds only in-frame clones and misses some; the assay was immunoSEQ multiplex PCR. The sample includes around 38,000 clones, about 95% of them seen just once. The sequenced sample consisted of PBMCs. These receptors all stem from a donor aged 10 to 29 with latent tuberculosis or without tuberculosis infection.

This CDR3 reads CASSLTGLGTEAFF. Here the CDR3 DNA reads TGTGCCAGCAGTCTAACAGGGTTGGGCACTGAAGCTTTCTTT. The V and J genes are TRBV2 and TRBJ1-1, with a tentative D call TRBD1 (6 bases). Germline V gives CDR1 SNHLY, CDR2 FYNNEI. Trimming removed 5 bases at V and 4 bases at J, with 14 bases between. There are 14 residues in the CDR3.

This chain connects TRBV5-4 to TRBJ1-2, with 9 bases fitting TRBD1. This CDR3 contains 13 residues. CDR1 and CDR2 (germline): SGHNT, YYREEE (reference sequence). J gave up 8 bases and V 4 bases, and 6 bases lay outside the gene matches. The DNA of the CDR3 is TGTGCCAGCAGCGGGGGACAGGGAGGAGGCTACACCTTC. Encoded protein: CASSGGQGGGYTF.

This clone has just a few counts. In nucleotides, the CDR3 is TGTGCCTGGACGAGGATTACTGAAGCTTTCTTT. This translates into CAWTRITEAFF. V usage is TRBV30 and J usage is TRBJ1-1; D gene uncertain. The CDR3 is made up of 11 amino acids. The V gene lost 4 bases and the J gene lost 5 bases, with 8 bases spanning the gap. The germline V gene has CDR1 GTSNPN and CDR2 SVGIG (reference sequence).

This chain connects TRBV29-1 to TRBJ1-2; 10 nucleotides align to TRBD1. The germline CDR1 and CDR2 sequences are SQVTM and ANQGSEA. V lost 6 bases and J lost 6; bases outside the gene matches: 13. This CDR3 is built from 15 residues. DNA of the CDR3: TGCAGCGTCGTACTGACAGGGGGCCGAGGTGATGGCTACACCTTC. Its protein is CSVVLTGGRGDGYTF.

This chain connects TRBV6-6 to TRBJ2-4; D call uncertain. V was clipped by 6 bases and J by 1 base, with 13 bases between them. Per the germline V gene, CDR1 is MNHNY and CDR2 is SVGAGI (reference sequence). There are 15 residues in the CDR3. Here the CDR3 reads CASSPPIRAKNIQYF. In DNA, the CDR3 is TGTGCCAGCAGCCCCCCTATCAGGGCCAAAAACATTCAGTACTTC.

The chain combines TRBV2 with TRBJ1-1; weak D call: TRBD1 (5 bases). Deletions cut 4 bases from V and 7 bases from J, with 10 bases between. Germline V CDR1 and CDR2: SNHLY, FYNNEI. CDR3 length: 12 amino acids. The CDR3 region has the DNA TGTGCCAGCAGTGCAGGGAACTATGAAGCTTTCTTT. Encoded protein: CASSAGNYEAFF.

The rearrangement links TRBV5-4 to TRBJ1-1; 7 bases are shared with TRBD1. The CDR3 runs to 13 residues. CDR1 SGHNT and CDR2 YYREEE come from the germline V gene (reference sequence). Unmatched junction bases numbered 6, after V lost 4 bases and J lost 6 bases. The CDR3 DNA follows: TGTGCCAGCAGCGTGGGACAGATCGCTGAAGCTTTCTTT. This sequence encodes CASSVGQIAEAFF.

The V and J genes are TRBV5-1 and TRBJ1-1, with 9 bases identical to TRBD1. Germline loops: CDR1 SGHRS, CDR2 YFSETQ. The CDR3 is 15 residues long. The V and J ends lost 6 bases and 3 bases, in that order; junction bases with no gene match: 9. CDR3 in amino acids: CASTASGTGYTEAFF. The CDR3, as DNA: TGCGCCAGCACCGCCTCCGGGACAGGGTACACTGAAGCTTTCTTT.

This chain uses TRBV5-1 with TRBJ1-2; D not certain. Germline V CDR1 and CDR2: SGHRS, YFSETQ. V was pared by 2 bases and J by 6 bases, with 17 bases between. CDR3 length: 15 residues. The CDR3 DNA is TGCGCCAGCAGCTTAACCCAGCGGGGATCCCATGGCTACACCTTC. It codes for CASSLTQRGSHGYTF.

The chain joins TRBV6-5 to TRBJ1-1; a possible D gene is TRBD1 (5 bases). Per the germline V gene, CDR1 is MNHEY and CDR2 is SVGAGI. This CDR3 has 14 residues. V lost 4 bases and J lost 4, with 13 bases in between. In nucleotides, the CDR3 is TGTGCCAGCAGTTCACGTCTCCAGGGCACTGAAGCTTTCTTT. Protein sequence: CASSSRLQGTEAFF.

This clone was recorded only once. The chain couples TRBV7-2 to TRBJ2-5; 9 bases line up with TRBD1. Matching the DNA end better, TRBJ2-7 makes the J call doubtful. Germline V gene data show CDR1 as SGHTA and CDR2 as FQGNSA. This CDR3 has 14 residues. The CDR3 DNA reads TGTGCCAGCAGCACCCCGGGACAGGGATACGAGCAGTACTTC. This codes for CASSTPGQGYEQYF.

The chain links TRBV30 to TRBJ1-1, with a tentative D call TRBD1 (5 bases). The CDR3 covers 16 residues. Between the trimmed V and J ends, which lost 3 bases and 4 bases, there was a span of 21 bases. Germline V lookup: CDR1 GTSNPN, CDR2 SVGIG (reference sequence). CDR3 sequence reads: CAWSPLVWDWATEAFF. CDR3 nucleotide sequence: TGTGCCTGGAGCCCCCTGGTGTGGGACTGGGCCACTGAAGCTTTCTTT.

This chain uses TRBV27 with TRBJ1-6, with D perhaps matching TRBD1 (6 bases). The germline CDR1 and CDR2 sequences are MNHEY and SMNVEV (reference sequence). CDR3 size: 14 residues. Trimming took off 7 bases at V and 6 bases at J, with 13 bases between the two ends. The CDR3 protein is CASTSRGSNSPLHF. The CDR3 DNA reads as TGTGCCAGCACCTCTAGGGGGAGTAATTCACCCCTCCACTTT.

The chain links TRBV19 to TRBJ1-1, with unresolved D. There are 15 residues in the CDR3. Germline V gene sequence: CDR1 LNHDA, CDR2 SQIVND (reference sequence). V lost 2 bases and J 4 bases, leaving 14 bases between the germline ends. The chain's CDR3 is CASSISPGAATEAFF. The CDR3 nucleotides are TGTGCCAGTAGTATAAGTCCGGGAGCTGCCACTGAAGCTTTCTTT.

V usage is TRBV27 and J usage is TRBJ1-5; TRBD1 aligns across 8 bases. The germline V gene encodes CDR1 MNHEY and CDR2 SMNVEV (reference sequence). The CDR3 extends over 18 amino acids. Losses at the gene ends were 6 bases for V and 0 bases for J; bases not matched to a gene: 13. DNA of the CDR3: TGTGCCAGCAGCCTCTCCGGGACAGGATATTATAGCAATCAGCCCCAGCATTTT. Translated: CASSLSGTGYYSNQPQHF.

The gene calls are TRBV6-6 and TRBJ1-5; maybe TRBD1 (5 bases). Germline CDR1 and CDR2: MNHNY and SVGAGI (reference sequence). The CDR3 is made up of 15 amino acids. V was cut by 2 bases and J by 2 bases, with 10 bases left in between. CDR3 in amino acids: CASSYGGRGNQPQHF. For the CDR3, the DNA is TGTGCCAGCAGTTACGGGGGGAGAGGCAATCAGCCCCAGCATTTT.

As regards this clone: Because the CDR3 is missing its conserved closing phenylalanine or tryptophan, this is likely a read error. The chain carries TRBV30 and TRBJ1-2; TRBD1 matches 10 bases. With 4 bases clipped from V and 7 bases from J, the junction kept 6 bases outside the gene matches. This CDR3 has 13 amino acids. In germline, CDR1 is GTSNPN, CDR2 SVGIG (reference sequence). This CDR3 reads CAWTDRGRIGYTL. CDR3 coding DNA: TGTGCCTGGACTGACAGGGGGCGCATTGGCTACACCCTC.